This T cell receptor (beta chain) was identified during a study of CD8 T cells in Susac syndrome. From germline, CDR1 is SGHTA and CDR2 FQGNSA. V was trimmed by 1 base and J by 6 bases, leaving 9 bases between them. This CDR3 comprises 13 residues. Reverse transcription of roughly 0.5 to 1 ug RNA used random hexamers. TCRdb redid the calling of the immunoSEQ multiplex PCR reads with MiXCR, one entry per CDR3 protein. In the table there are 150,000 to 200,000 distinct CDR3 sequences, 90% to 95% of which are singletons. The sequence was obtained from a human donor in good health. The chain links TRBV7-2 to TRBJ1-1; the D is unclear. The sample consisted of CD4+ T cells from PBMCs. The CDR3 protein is CASSLGSPAEAFF. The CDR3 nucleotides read TGTGCCAGCAGCTTAGGGTCACCCGCTGAAGCTTTCTTT. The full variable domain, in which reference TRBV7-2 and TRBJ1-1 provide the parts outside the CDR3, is GAGVSQSPSNKVTEKGKDVELRCDPISGHTALYWYRQSLGQGLEFLIYFQGNSAPDKSGLPSDRFSAERTGGSVSTLTIQRTQQEDSAVYLCASSLGSPAEAFFGQGTRLTVV.